The 32 T cell receptor beta chains reported below all come from one sample, sequenced in a study of CD8 T cells in Susac syndrome. Reverse transcription of 0.5 to 1 ug RNA was carried out with random hexamers. Each CDR3 protein gets one entry after TCRdb re-called the immunoSEQ multiplex PCR reads with MiXCR. The sample includes about 200,000 distinct CDR3 sequences, approximately 96% of them seen just once. Specimen: CD4+ T cells from PBMCs. The receptors originated from a human donor with multiple sclerosis.

CDR3 DNA sequence: TGTGCCAGCAAGCCAGGGAACGCCTACAATGAGCAGTTCTTC. Translation gives CASKPGNAYNEQFF. The rearrangement uses TRBV5-4 and TRBJ2-1; possibly TRBD1 for D (5 bases). The CDR3 consists of 14 residues. V was shortened by 6 bases and J by 2 bases, with 12 bases between the two germline ends. Germline values: CDR1 SGHNT, CDR2 YYREEE (reference sequence).

This clonotype was observed a few times. V usage is TRBV6-1 and J usage is TRBJ1-2; TRBD1 matches at 11 bases. The CDR3 runs 15 residues. V trimming: 7 bases; J trimming: 6 bases; junction bases outside the gene matches: 10. CDR1 and CDR2 (germline): MNHNS, SASEGT. The CDR3 region has the DNA TGTGCCAGCACTCCCTCAGGGACAGGGGGAGATGGCTACACCTTC. Translated: CASTPSGTGGDGYTF.

V and J are TRBV19 and TRBJ1-5; D is perhaps TRBD1 (5 bases). Trimming stripped 6 bases from V and 5 bases from J, with 11 bases between. The germline gives CDR1 LNHDA, CDR2 SQIVND (reference sequence). The length of the CDR3 is 13 residues. CDR3 sequence: CASRDPTDQPQHF. The CDR3 nucleotides are TGTGCCAGTAGAGATCCGACAGATCAGCCCCAGCATTTT. The variable domain in full, with the rest retrieved from reference TRBV19 and TRBJ1-5, is DGGITQSPKYLFRKEGQNVTLSCEQNLNHDAMYWYRQDPGQGLRLIYYSQIVNDFQKGDIAEGYSVSREKKESFPLTVTSAQKNPTAFYLCASRDPTDQPQHFGDGTRLSIL.

V is TRBV20-1 and J is TRBJ1-5; weak D call: TRBD1 (5 bases). The germline gives CDR1 DFQATT, CDR2 SNEGSKA (reference sequence). CDR3 size: 13 residues. The germline V and J ends were trimmed by 5 bases and 0 bases, with 8 bases remaining between them. The DNA for the CDR3 is TGCAGTGCTGGGGCGGATAGCAATCAGCCCCAGCATTTT. Its protein is CSAGADSNQPQHF.

The count of this clonotype is one. The chain combines TRBV18 with TRBJ1-1, with D perhaps matching TRBD1 (6 bases). V lost 4 bases, J lost 5 bases, and 20 bases lay in between. Germline V lookup: CDR1 KGHSH, CDR2 LQKENI. The CDR3 consists of 16 residues. CDR3: CASSLLPTGVGTEAFF. The DNA for the CDR3 is TGTGCCAGCTCACTGTTACCGACAGGTGTGGGAACTGAAGCTTTCTTT.

The chain links TRBV7-8 to TRBJ2-7; 9 bases align to TRBD2. This CDR3 is 15 amino acids long. The germline V gene encodes CDR1 SGHVS and CDR2 FQNEAQ. The trim removed 6 bases at V and 2 bases at J, leaving 8 bases unmatched. The DNA of the CDR3 is TGTGCCAGCAGTAAGCGGGGGGACAGACCCTACGAGCAGTACTTC. Translated: CASSKRGDRPYEQYF.

The rearrangement joins TRBV7-3 to TRBJ2-1; 8 bases fit TRBD1. Germline V gives CDR1 SGHTA, CDR2 FQGTGA. The length of the CDR3 is 15 residues. Trimming took 5 bases from V and 7 from J; bases not matched to a gene: 10. CDR3 region: CASSPLLTGGNEQFF. In nucleotides, the CDR3 is TGTGCCAGCAGCCCTCTTCTAACAGGGGGGAATGAGCAGTTCTTC.

CDR3 sequence: CASSLVYEQFF. The CDR3 bases are TGTGCCAGCAGCTTAGTCTATGAGCAGTTCTTC. The gene calls are TRBV7-9 and TRBJ2-1; D is unresolved. Trimming cost V 1 base and J 8 bases, with 3 bases left between them. CDR1 and CDR2 (germline): SEHNR, FQNEAQ (reference sequence). The length of the CDR3 is 11 residues.

The chain recombines TRBV12-3 or TRBV12-4 with TRBJ1-5, with 7 positions matching TRBD1. The CDR3 extends over 14 amino acids. With 8 bases clipped from V and 1 base from J, the junction kept 5 bases outside the gene matches. The CDR3 nucleotides are TGTGCCAGCCTTAGACAGGGAAGCAATCAGCCCCAGCATTTT. Its protein product is CASLRQGSNQPQHF.

This clonotype occurred once. In nucleotides, the CDR3 is TGTGCCAGCAGTTTATTAGGGACAGGGTACGGCTACACCTTC. Protein sequence: CASSLLGTGYGYTF. The rearrangement joins TRBV28 to TRBJ1-2; 9 bases are a match to TRBD1. The CDR3 sequence is 14 residues long. The junction had 5 bases not matched to a gene; V was cut back by 1 base and J by 8 bases. CDR1 and CDR2 from the germline V gene are MDHEN and SYDVKM.

This clonotype appeared a few times. The chain employs TRBV3-1 and TRBJ1-1; possibly TRBD1 for D (5 bases). The CDR3 extends over 14 amino acids. Germline V gene lookup returns CDR1 LGHDT and CDR2 YNNKEL (reference sequence). Trimming cost V 6 bases and J 0 bases, with 11 bases left between them. The DNA of the CDR3 is TGTGCCAGCAGTCCGGGGACGGTGAACACTGAAGCTTTCTTT. As protein: CASSPGTVNTEAFF. Drawing the rest from reference TRBV3-1 and TRBJ1-1, the complete variable domain is DTAVSQTPKYLVTQMGNDKSIKCEQNLGHDTMYWYKQDSKKFLKIMFSYNNKELIINETVPNRFSPKSPDKAHLNLHINSLELGDSAVYFCASSPGTVNTEAFFGQGTRLTVV.

The CDR3 is CASSARNSEDTDTQYF. The CDR3 DNA reads as TGTGCCAGCAGCGCACGAAATAGCGAGGACACAGATACGCAGTATTTT. The chain uses TRBV9 and TRBJ2-3, with D perhaps matching TRBD2 (5 bases). The ends were cut back, 3 bases at V and 2 bases at J, with 16 bases in the middle. The CDR3 totals 16 residues. Germline V gene data show CDR1 as SGDLS and CDR2 as YYNGEE.

The chain is built from TRBV30 and TRBJ2-7, with D possibly being TRBD2 (5 bases). V was cut by 0 bases and J by 6 bases, with 12 bases left in between. From germline, CDR1 is GTSNPN and CDR2 SVGIG (reference sequence). The CDR3 extends over 13 amino acids. Here the CDR3 reads CAWSVISRAEQYF. CDR3 nucleotides: TGTGCCTGGAGTGTTATTTCGAGGGCCGAGCAGTACTTC.

This chain uses TRBV15 with TRBJ2-3; D remains ambiguous. V was trimmed by 8 bases and J by 4 bases, leaving 7 bases between them. Germline V lookup: CDR1 LNHNV, CDR2 YYDKDF (reference sequence). The CDR3 loop spans 11 amino acids. CDR3 in amino acids: CATEIADTQYF. CDR3 in DNA: TGTGCCACCGAGATTGCAGATACGCAGTATTTT.

The chain couples TRBV7-2 to TRBJ1-2; D is ambiguous. Trimming removed 2 bases at V and 7 bases at J, with 11 bases between. CDR1 SGHTA and CDR2 FQGNSA come from the germline V gene. This CDR3 spans 13 amino acids. The CDR3 coding sequence is TGTGCCAGCAGCTTATCCGGGGTGGGTGGCTACACCTTC. Translated, it gives CASSLSGVGGYTF.

V usage is TRBV12-3 or TRBV12-4 and J usage is TRBJ2-7; D is unresolved. The CDR3 is 12 amino acids. The ends were cut back, 6 bases at V and 5 bases at J, with 11 bases in the middle. The CDR3 is CASRRFNDEQYF. The CDR3 DNA is TGTGCCAGCAGGCGCTTCAACGACGAGCAGTACTTC.

The chain uses TRBV30 and TRBJ2-5, with D hard to call. Germline CDR1 reads GTSNPN; CDR2 reads SVGIG (reference sequence). Trimming took 0 bases from V and 2 from J, leaving 1 base between them. This CDR3 contains 11 residues. The CDR3: CAWSVQETQYF. Written as DNA, the CDR3 is TGTGCCTGGAGTGTACAAGAGACCCAGTACTTC.

The rearrangement links TRBV27 to TRBJ2-7, with 10 positions matching TRBD2. The CDR3 loop spans 16 amino acids. CDR1 is MNHEY and CDR2 is SMNVEV in the germline V gene (reference sequence). Trimming at V came to 5 bases and at J to 5 bases, leaving 12 bases not matched to a gene. This CDR3 reads CASSPGLAGVLNEQYF. The CDR3 coding sequence is TGTGCCAGCAGTCCGGGCCTAGCGGGGGTTCTGAACGAGCAGTACTTC.

This chain uses TRBV4-3 with TRBJ2-4, with D unresolved. Trimming took 0 bases from V and 0 from J, leaving 6 bases between them. The CDR3 length is 15 residues. Germline V gene lookup returns CDR1 LGHNA and CDR2 YSLEER. CDR3 residues: CASSQDEIAKNIQYF. CDR3 sequence (DNA): TGCGCCAGCAGCCAAGATGAGATAGCCAAAAACATTCAGTACTTC.

This chain connects TRBV4-1 to TRBJ2-2, with 8 bases lining up with TRBD2. Germline V gene sequence: CDR1 MGHRA, CDR2 YSYEKL. With 4 bases clipped from V and 2 bases from J, the junction kept 6 bases outside the gene matches. CDR3 length: 16 residues. For the CDR3, the DNA is TGCGCCAGCAGCCCCCTCGGGAGGGCAAACACCGGGGAGCTGTTTTTT. Encoded protein: CASSPLGRANTGELFF.

The chain recombines TRBV30 with TRBJ2-7; weak D call: TRBD2 (5 bases). The CDR3 is 14 residues long. Germline values: CDR1 GTSNPN, CDR2 SVGIG (reference sequence). Trimming shortened V by 0 bases and J by 3 bases, and 12 bases separated the two germline ends. The CDR3 spells CAWSVGGLSYEQYF. The CDR3 nucleotides are TGTGCCTGGAGTGTCGGTGGACTGAGCTACGAGCAGTACTTC.

The chain is built from TRBV28 and TRBJ2-1, with D possibly TRBD1 on 6 matching bases. Trimming stripped 5 bases from V and 4 bases from J, with 15 bases between. The germline V gene encodes CDR1 MDHEN and CDR2 SYDVKM. This CDR3 region has 15 residues. The CDR3 nucleotides read TGTGCCAGCAGTCCCCTGGTCGGACAGTACAATGAGCAGTTCTTC. Amino acid sequence: CASSPLVGQYNEQFF.

The rearrangement links TRBV10-3 to TRBJ2-3, with 12 bases lining up with TRBD2. With 2 bases clipped from V and 4 bases from J, the junction kept 7 bases outside the gene matches. CDR3 length: 17 residues. Germline CDR1 reads ENHRY; CDR2 reads SYGVKD. The DNA for the CDR3 is TGTGCCATCAGTGAGGACTTGACTAGCGGGGGCTCAGATACGCAGTATTTT. Its protein is CAISEDLTSGGSDTQYF.

V gene TRBV29-1 combines with J gene TRBJ2-1; the D is unclear. The ends were cut back, 3 bases at V and 4 bases at J, with 10 bases in the middle. Germline CDR1 SQVTM, CDR2 ANQGSEA. CDR3 size: 13 residues. The CDR3 sequence is CSVDKGGYNEQFF. The CDR3 nucleotides read TGCAGCGTTGACAAGGGCGGTTACAATGAGCAGTTCTTC.

The chain links TRBV6-1 to TRBJ1-5, with TRBD1 matching over 9 bases. The CDR3 totals 15 residues. After removal of 6 bases from V and 6 bases from J, the junction contained 9 bases not matched to a gene. Germline V gives CDR1 MNHNS, CDR2 SASEGT. In DNA form, the CDR3 reads TGTGCCAGCAGGGGGACAGGGAGAACTAGTCAGCCCCAGCATTTT. Translation: CASRGTGRTSQPQHF.

The V call is TRBV5-1, the J call TRBJ1-6; D is undetermined. V lost 0 bases and J 6 bases, leaving 10 bases between the germline ends. This CDR3 has 15 residues. CDR1 and CDR2 (germline): SGHRS, YFSETQ. CDR3 sequence (DNA): TGCGCCAGCAGCTTGGAGGACCAGAGTAATTCACCCCTCCACTTT. Translating gives CASSLEDQSNSPLHF.

This rearrangement joins TRBV11-1 to TRBJ2-5, with TRBD1 identical over 10 bases. The CDR3 has 20 residues. Germline V gene sequence: CDR1 SGHAT, CDR2 FQDESV (reference sequence). Germline trimming cut 4 bases from V and 2 bases from J; bases unmatched to any gene: 19. The CDR3 bases are TGTGCCAGCAGCTCCGAAGGGACAGGGGATACCCTCTCGGGTCAAGAGACCCAGTACTTC. Amino acids: CASSSEGTGDTLSGQETQYF.

The chain couples TRBV6-5 to TRBJ2-1; the D is unclear. The length of the CDR3 is 12 residues. The germline CDR1 and CDR2 sequences are MNHEY and SVGAGI. V lost 5 bases and J lost 5, with 7 bases in between. Written as DNA, the CDR3 is TGTGCCAGCAGTCCCTCAGACAATGAGCAGTTCTTC. Amino acids: CASSPSDNEQFF.

The gene calls are TRBV30 and TRBJ1-2; D remains ambiguous. The CDR3 runs 12 residues. Looked up from germline, CDR1 is GTSNPN and CDR2 is SVGIG (reference sequence). The V end lost 3 bases, the J end lost 7 bases, and 12 bases lay between the germline ends. CDR3 residues: CAWRHGGSGYTF. The CDR3 DNA reads as TGTGCCTGGAGGCATGGAGGCTCTGGCTACACCTTC.

The rearrangement joins TRBV12-3 or TRBV12-4 to TRBJ2-3; 11 positions agree with TRBD2. CDR3 length equals 17 residues. V was clipped by 6 bases and J by 2 bases; unmatched bases: 10. This CDR3 is CASSRTSGGVHTDTQYF. The CDR3 nucleotides read TGTGCCAGCAGCCGCACTAGCGGGGGAGTCCACACAGATACGCAGTATTTT.

The J gene is TRBJ1-3, the V gene TRBV30, with 7 bases lining up with TRBD1. CDR3 size: 16 residues. With V trimmed by 3 bases and J by 0 bases, 8 bases remained unmatched. In germline, CDR1 is GTSNPN, CDR2 SVGIG (reference sequence). This chain's CDR3 is CAWSEDRVVSGNTIYF. DNA of the CDR3: TGTGCCTGGAGCGAAGACAGGGTAGTCTCTGGAAACACCATATATTTT.

This chain joins TRBV12-3 or TRBV12-4 and TRBJ1-1, with D unresolved. The CDR3 runs 13 residues. Trimming removed 8 bases at V and 0 bases at J, with 10 bases between. CDR3 region: CASSLSLNTEAFF. The CDR3 nucleotides are TGTGCCAGCTCCCTATCGCTGAACACTGAAGCTTTCTTT.